These T cell receptor beta chains were read from a single sample in a study of PD-L1 blockade in urothelial cancer. The method was immunoSEQ multiplex PCR; TCRdb's version includes in-frame clones alone and lacks a portion of them. The sample shows roughly 120,000 clones, around 93% of them seen only once. This specimen consisted of PBMCs, obtained around atezolizumab (anti-PD-L1) treatment. These receptors came from a man between 60 and 70 years old with urothelial cancer. Each CDR3 is given with its conserved first and last residue.

J	V	CDR3
TRBJ2-3	TRBV4-2	CASSQESWDYQSPDTQYF
TRBJ2-2	TRBV28	CASSFEFRAGNTGELFF
TRBJ1-1	TRBV2	CASSEISGYTEAFF
TRBJ1-1	TRBV6-5	CASSFQRDTEAFF
TRBJ1-2	TRBV5-5	CASSTGQGNYGYTF
TRBJ2-7	TRBV21-1	CASSIGQGLEQYF
TRBJ2-2	TRBV6-5	CASSITGEAGELFF
TRBJ1-5	TRBV27	CASRPEQGSDQPQHF
TRBJ2-5	TRBV30	CAWNGGGRETQYF
TRBJ1-1	TRBV5-1	CASSLGTGDTEAFF
TRBJ2-3	TRBV7-2	CASSKASGFFTQYF
TRBJ1-4	TRBV4-3	CASSQDLGSRSRKLFF
TRBJ2-3	TRBV7-2	CASSLERRGDTQYF
TRBJ2-5	TRBV5-6	CASSPPGGQETQYF
TRBJ2-3	TRBV9	CASSVQGDTQYF
TRBJ2-7	TRBV19	CASSIFLSGREAYEQYF
TRBJ1-5	TRBV30	CAWSVRGNQPQHF
TRBJ1-2	TRBV28	CASSPEGAYGYTF
TRBJ2-7	TRBV5-1	CASSLAARTSGSYEQYF
TRBJ1-4	TRBV9	CASSVGQNNEKLFF
TRBJ1-6	TRBV2	CASSLSGRPLHF
TRBJ2-2	TRBV9	CASTRNTGELFF
TRBJ1-3	TRBV6-5	CASSLQDSGNTIYF
TRBJ2-2	TRBV2	CASTRGGVSTGELFF
TRBJ2-2	TRBV4-3	CASSQEASGALNTGELFF
TRBJ2-7	TRBV10-3	CAISEETGAEQYF
TRBJ2-3	TRBV5-1	CASSPGTSGTTDTQYF
TRBJ2-3	TRBV29-1	CSVAGLSSTDTQYF
TRBJ1-2	TRBV5-6	CASSLARTEGSYGYTF
TRBJ2-1	TRBV28	CASTPERASAYNEQFF
TRBJ2-7	TRBV5-8	CASSQRTSGTNYEQYF
TRBJ2-3	TRBV2	CASSGGIRAGTQYF
TRBJ2-3	TRBV7-3	CASSFSGAGTDTQYF
TRBJ1-6	TRBV6-1	CASSFRGTPRSPLHF
TRBJ2-3	TRBV28	CASTHGAGGADTQYF
TRBJ2-2	TRBV7-8	CASSYTGTTSPNTGELFF
TRBJ1-6	TRBV5-4	CASSNDRGVSPLHF
TRBJ1-5	TRBV30	CAWSTLRDQPQHF
TRBJ2-3	TRBV29-1	CSVDTAVTSGGRRDTQYF
TRBJ2-5	TRBV7-2	CASSSGTNKETQYF
TRBJ2-1	TRBV25-1	CASSERQGNEQFF
TRBJ2-5	TRBV6-1	CASSEALLHGTGDPQTQYF
TRBJ2-2	TRBV2	CASSPDRPGTNTGELFF
TRBJ2-2	TRBV27	CASSLSWTSGGNTGELFF
TRBJ2-1	TRBV18	CASSPQTRGSYNEQFF
TRBJ2-1	TRBV7-9	CASSPGTIIYNEQFF
TRBJ2-4	TRBV2	CASEDRRMGTSGRVPKNIQYF
TRBJ2-7	TRBV7-2	CASSLVREGEQYF
TRBJ1-2	TRBV11-2	CASSSTGGYGYTF
TRBJ2-7	TRBV7-6	CASAGAPYEQYF
TRBJ1-6	TRBV5-5	CASRPPGGSSSDNSPLHF
TRBJ2-1	TRBV7-2	CASSLKHTSGDNEQFF
TRBJ1-3	TRBV4-2	CASSQEGRNTIYF
TRBJ2-5	TRBV2	CASSGVGGETQYF
TRBJ2-1	TRBV28	CASSRHFTSSYNEQFF